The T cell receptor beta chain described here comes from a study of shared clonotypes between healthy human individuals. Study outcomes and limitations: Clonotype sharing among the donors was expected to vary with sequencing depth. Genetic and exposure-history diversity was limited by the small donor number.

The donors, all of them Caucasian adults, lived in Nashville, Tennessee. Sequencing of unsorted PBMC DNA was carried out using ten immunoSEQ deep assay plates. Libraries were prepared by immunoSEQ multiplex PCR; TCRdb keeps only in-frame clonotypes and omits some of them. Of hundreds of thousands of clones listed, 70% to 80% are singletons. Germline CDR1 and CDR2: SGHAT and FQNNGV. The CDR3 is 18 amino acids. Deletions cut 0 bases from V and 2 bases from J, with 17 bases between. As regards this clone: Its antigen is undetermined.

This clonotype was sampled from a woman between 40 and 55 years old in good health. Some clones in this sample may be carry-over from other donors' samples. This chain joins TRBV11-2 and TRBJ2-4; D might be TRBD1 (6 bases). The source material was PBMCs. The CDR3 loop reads CASSLDHRAVVSKNIQYF. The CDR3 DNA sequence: TGTGCCAGCAGCTTAGATCACAGGGCCGTTGTCTCCAAAAACATTCAGTACTTC.